The present T cell receptor (beta chain) was sequenced within a study of human T cells and chemical hapten exposure. Findings and caveats of the study: Versus controls, significantly more large CDR3 similarity clusters arose from expanded TCRs.

Germline-derived CDR1 and CDR2 are KGHSH and LQKENI. The V gene lost 6 bases and the J gene lost 8 bases, with 16 bases spanning the gap. The CDR3 covers 13 residues. TCRdb fed the RACE reads into MiXCR, producing one record per CDR3 protein. The data contain approximately 77,000 distinct CDR3 sequences, under 9% of them singletons. The table lists this clonotype with many counts. Its antigen is as yet unknown. Time point meaning: patch test 1, 2 weeks after DPC sensitization. Noted treatment: therapeutic diphenylcyclopropenone sensitization with weekly scalp DPC. Ahead of each patch test application, blood was drawn.

The sample was whole blood, taken in connection with sensitization to the hapten diphenylcyclopropenone (DPC). This receptor was taken from a woman aged 25-40 years with alopecia areata. Some clones in this sample may be carry-over from other donors' samples. The V gene is TRBV18, the J gene TRBJ1-1, with TRBD1 as a possible D gene (5 bases). CDR3 residues: CASSPMDTVEAFF. The CDR3, as DNA: TGTGCCAGCTCTCCCATGGACACTGTAGAAGCTTTCTTT.